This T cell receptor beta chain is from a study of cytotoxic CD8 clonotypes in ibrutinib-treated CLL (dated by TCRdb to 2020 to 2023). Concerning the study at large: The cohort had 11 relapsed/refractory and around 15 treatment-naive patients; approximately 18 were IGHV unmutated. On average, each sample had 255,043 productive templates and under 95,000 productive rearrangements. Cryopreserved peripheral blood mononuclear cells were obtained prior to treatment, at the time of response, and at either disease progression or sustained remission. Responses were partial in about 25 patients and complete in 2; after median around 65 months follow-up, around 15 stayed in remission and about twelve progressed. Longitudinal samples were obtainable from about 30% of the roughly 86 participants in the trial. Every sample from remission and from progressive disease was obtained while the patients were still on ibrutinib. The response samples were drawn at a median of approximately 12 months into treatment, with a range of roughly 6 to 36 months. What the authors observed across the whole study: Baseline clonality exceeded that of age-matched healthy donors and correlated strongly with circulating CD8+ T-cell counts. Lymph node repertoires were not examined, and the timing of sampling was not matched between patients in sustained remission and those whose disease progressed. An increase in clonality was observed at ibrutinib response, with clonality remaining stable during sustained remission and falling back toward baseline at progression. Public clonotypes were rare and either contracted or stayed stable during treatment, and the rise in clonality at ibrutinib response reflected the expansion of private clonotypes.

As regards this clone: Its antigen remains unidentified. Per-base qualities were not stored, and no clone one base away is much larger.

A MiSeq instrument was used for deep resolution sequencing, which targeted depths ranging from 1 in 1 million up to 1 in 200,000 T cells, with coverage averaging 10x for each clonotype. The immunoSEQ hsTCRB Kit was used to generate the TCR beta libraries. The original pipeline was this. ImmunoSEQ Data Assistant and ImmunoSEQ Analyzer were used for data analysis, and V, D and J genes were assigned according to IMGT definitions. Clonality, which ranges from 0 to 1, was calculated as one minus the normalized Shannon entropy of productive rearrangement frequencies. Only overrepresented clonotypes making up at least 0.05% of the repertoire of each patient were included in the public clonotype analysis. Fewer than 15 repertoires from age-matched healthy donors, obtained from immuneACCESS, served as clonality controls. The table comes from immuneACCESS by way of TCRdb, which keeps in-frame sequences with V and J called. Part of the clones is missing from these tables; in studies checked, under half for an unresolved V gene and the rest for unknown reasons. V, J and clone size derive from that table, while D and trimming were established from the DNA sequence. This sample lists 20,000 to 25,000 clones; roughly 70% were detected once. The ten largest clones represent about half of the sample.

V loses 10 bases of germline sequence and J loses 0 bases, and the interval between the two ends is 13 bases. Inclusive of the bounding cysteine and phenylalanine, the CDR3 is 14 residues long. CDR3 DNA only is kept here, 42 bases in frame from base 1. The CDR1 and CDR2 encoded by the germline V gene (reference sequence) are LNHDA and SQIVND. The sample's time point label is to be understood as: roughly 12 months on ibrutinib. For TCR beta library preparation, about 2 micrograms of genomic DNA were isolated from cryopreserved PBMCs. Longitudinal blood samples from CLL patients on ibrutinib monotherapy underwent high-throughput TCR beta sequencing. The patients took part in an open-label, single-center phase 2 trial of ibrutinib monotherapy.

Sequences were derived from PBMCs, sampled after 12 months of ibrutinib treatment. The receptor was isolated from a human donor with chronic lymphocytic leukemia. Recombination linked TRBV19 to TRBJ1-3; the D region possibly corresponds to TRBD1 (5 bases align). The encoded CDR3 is CATGTASSGNTIYF. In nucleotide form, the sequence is TGTGCCACCGGGACGGCGAGCTCTGGAAACACCATATATTTT.